This is a list of T cell receptor beta chains from one sample in a study of Ad26.COV2.S vaccination and SARS-CoV-2 variants. Sequencing used immunoSEQ multiplex PCR; TCRdb keeps in-frame clones, though not all of them. Here the sample spans about 320,000 clones, around 84% being singletons. The starting material was peripheral blood, obtained in a trial of Ad26.COV2.S vaccine versus placebo. The source of these receptors is a person between 18 and 65 years old who received the Ad26.COV2.S COVID-19 vaccine or a placebo. CDR3s include the opening cysteine and the closing phenylalanine or tryptophan. A D gene is named only where the DNA matches it firmly. Size is stated for part of the rows, as once, few or many counts, or as a class when the clone is expanded.

clone_size	j_call	d_call	v_call	cdr3_nt	cdr3_aa
once	TRBJ2-5	.	TRBV18	TGTGCCAGCTCCCGGGACTGGAAAGAGACCCAGTACTTC	CASSRDWKETQYF
.	TRBJ2-5	.	TRBV7-9	TGTGCCAGCAGCTCCCAAGGGACATCGGGGACCCAGTACTTC	CASSSQGTSGTQYF
.	TRBJ1-2	.	TRBV12-3/TRBV12-4	TGTGCCAGCAGTTTAGCGGGGATCCCCCGCTACACCTTC	CASSLAGIPRYTF
.	TRBJ1-2	.	TRBV6-6	TGTGCCAGCAGTTATCGGAACTCTAACTATGGCTACACCTTC	CASSYRNSNYGYTF
.	TRBJ2-3	.	TRBV7-2	TGTGCCAGCAGCCCAAGTCGCACAGATACGCAGTATTTT	CASSPSRTDTQYF
.	TRBJ1-1	TRBD1	TRBV29-1	TGCAGCGTGAACAGGGGTATGAACACTGAAGCTTTCTTT	CSVNRGMNTEAFF
.	TRBJ1-1	.	TRBV5-1	TGCGCCAGCAGTTCCGGACCGGCCGGTGTCACTGAAGCTTTCTTT	CASSSGPAGVTEAFF
few	TRBJ1-5	TRBD1	TRBV7-2	TGTGCCAGCAGCTTAGCCCGGACAGGGGGTCAGCCCCAGCATTTT	CASSLARTGGQPQHF
.	TRBJ1-2	TRBD1	TRBV6-5	TGTGCCAGCAGCCGAACCTTGACAGGGGGCTATGGCTACACCTTC	CASSRTLTGGYGYTF
.	TRBJ2-7	TRBD1	TRBV5-1	TGCGCCAGCAGCTGGGCGGACAGGATGGCCCCTTCACACGAGCAGTACTTC	CASSWADRMAPSHEQYF
.	TRBJ2-3	.	TRBV13	TGTGCCAGCAGCCACAGGGTGTCCACAGATACGCAGTATTTT	CASSHRVSTDTQYF
.	TRBJ2-1	TRBD2	TRBV5-1	TGCGCCAGCAGCTTGGCCGGCAGCGGGGGGGCCTTAGGTGAGCAGTTCTTC	CASSLAGSGGALGEQFF
.	TRBJ1-5	.	TRBV2	TGTGCCAGCAGGGCGCGGGAATTTAGCAATCAGCCCCAGCATTTT	CASRAREFSNQPQHF
.	TRBJ1-1	.	TRBV12-3/TRBV12-4	TGTGCCAGCAGTTTCCGGGGGAGCACTGAAGCTTTCTTT	CASSFRGSTEAFF
.	TRBJ2-3	.	TRBV29-1	TGCAGCGTGAGGGGGGGGCGAGGCCCAGATACGCAGTATTTT	CSVRGGRGPDTQYF
.	TRBJ2-5	.	TRBV30	TGTGCCTGGAGCTCCGACCGCAATGGGGAGACCCAGTACTTC	CAWSSDRNGETQYF
.	TRBJ2-1	.	TRBV5-1	TGCGCCAGCACCAAACCGGACCCAGGCGGCACCTACAATGAGCAGTTCTTC	CASTKPDPGGTYNEQFF
.	TRBJ1-4	.	TRBV20-1	TGCAGTGCTAGTCAAGGGGCAACTAATGAAAAACTGTTTTTT	CSASQGATNEKLFF
.	TRBJ2-5	.	TRBV11-2	TGTGCCAGCAGCTTAGGCGCAGGGAGCCCTCGCCTCGGAGAGACCCAGTACTTC	CASSLGAGSPRLGETQYF
.	TRBJ1-5	TRBD1	TRBV30	TGTGCCTGGAGTGTGGACAGGGTCGGTAGCAATCAGCCCCAGCATTTT	CAWSVDRVGSNQPQHF
.	TRBJ1-2	TRBD1	TRBV6-1	TGTGCCAGCAGTGAAGCCGGGGACAGGTGGGTTGGCTACACCTTC	CASSEAGDRWVGYTF
.	TRBJ1-3	.	TRBV7-8	TGTGCCAGCAGCTCCAGCGGTGCCCTCTCTGGAAACACCATATATTTT	CASSSSGALSGNTIYF
many	TRBJ2-2	.	TRBV7-2	TGTGCCAGCAACCCATTCCCTGGGGCTAAAATGACCGGGGAGCTGTTTTTT	CASNPFPGAKMTGELFF
.	TRBJ1-1	.	TRBV20-1	TGCAGTGCTAGTGGGACCCAAATGAACACTGAAGCTTTCTTT	CSASGTQMNTEAFF
.	TRBJ1-4	TRBD1	TRBV7-6	TGTGCCAGCAGCTTAGCCACCGGGACAGGGGGCGGAAAACTGTTTTTT	CASSLATGTGGGKLFF
.	TRBJ1-2	.	TRBV9	TGTGCCAGCAGCGCAGGGAGGGTCCACACCTACTATGGCTACACCTTC	CASSAGRVHTYYGYTF
.	TRBJ1-1	.	TRBV29-1	TGCAGCGTTGAACTCCCGGTGACGGCGAACACTGAAGCTTTCTTT	CSVELPVTANTEAFF
.	TRBJ2-7	.	TRBV5-5	TGTGCCAGCAGCTGGAACCGGGACGTGACCTACGAGCAGTACTTC	CASSWNRDVTYEQYF
few	TRBJ1-4	TRBD1	TRBV18	TGTGCCAGCTCACCACAGGGGGCGAGTGAAAAACTGTTTTTT	CASSPQGASEKLFF
.	TRBJ1-5	.	TRBV18	TGTGCCAGCTCACCTACCATCGGCAATCAGCCCCAGCATTTT	CASSPTIGNQPQHF